The rows below give T cell receptor beta chains drawn from one sample of a study of control samples from healthy donors and cancer patients. Only in-frame clones appear in the TCRdb table, and some are missing; sequencing was by immunoSEQ multiplex PCR. The sample consists of around 72,000 clones, around four fifths of them appearing once. Sequenced: blood. The receptors were gathered from a man aged 50-59 years in good health. The CDR3 runs from the conserved cysteine through the conserved F or W. A D gene is named only where the DNA matches it firmly. The size field is filled for only some rows; it gives once, few, many or a size class.

clone_size	v_call	d_call	cdr3_length	j_call	cdr3_aa	cdr3_nt
.	TRBV18	.	13	TRBJ2-3	CASSSTETDTQYF	TGTGCCAGCTCTTCGACCGAAACAGATACGCAGTATTTT
.	TRBV9	.	15	TRBJ2-3	CASSFAAASTDTQYF	TGTGCCAGCAGCTTCGCGGCAGCTAGCACAGATACGCAGTATTTT
.	TRBV5-1	TRBD2	16	TRBJ2-1	CASSFRTSGRYNEQFF	TGCGCCAGCAGCTTCCGGACTAGCGGGAGATACAATGAGCAGTTCTTC
.	TRBV28	TRBD2	15	TRBJ2-3	CASSSKGLAGSTQYF	TGTGCCAGCAGTTCCAAGGGACTAGCGGGGAGTACGCAGTATTTT
.	TRBV2	.	14	TRBJ1-3	CASSDRRSGNTIYF	TGTGCCAGCAGTGACAGGCGCTCTGGAAACACCATATATTTT
.	TRBV18	.	18	TRBJ2-3	CASSPPNNAGGRTDTQYF	TGTGCCAGCTCACCACCGAACAACGCTGGCGGACGCACAGATACGCAGTATTTT
.	TRBV19	TRBD1	16	TRBJ1-3	CASSTGQGRRGNTIYF	TGTGCCAGTAGTACCGGACAGGGGAGGAGAGGAAACACCATATATTTT
.	TRBV4-3	.	16	TRBJ2-7	CASSQEWPGRTYEQYF	TGCGCCAGCAGCCAAGAATGGCCAGGGAGAACTTACGAGCAGTACTTC
.	TRBV3-1/TRBV3-2	.	15	TRBJ2-5	CASSQDPVPRETQYF	TGTGCCAGCAGCCAAGATCCGGTACCAAGGGAGACCCAGTACTTC
.	TRBV12-5	.	15	TRBJ2-5	CASGAGQTGEETQYF	TGTGCTAGTGGAGCGGGACAGACCGGGGAGGAGACCCAGTACTTC
once	TRBV7-8	.	17	TRBJ2-1	CASSLRQGISSYNEQFF	TGTGCCAGCAGCTTAAGGCAGGGTATAAGCTCCTACAATGAGCAGTTCTTC
.	TRBV5-6	TRBD2	12	TRBJ2-7	CASSAGTIEQYF	TGTGCCAGCAGCGCCGGGACTATCGAGCAGTACTTC
.	TRBV11-3	.	14	TRBJ2-2	CASSLEQVTGELFF	TGTGCCAGCAGCTTAGAACAGGTCACCGGGGAGCTGTTTTTT
.	TRBV9	.	15	TRBJ2-2	CASSVGPGNTGELFF	TGTGCCAGCAGCGTAGGTCCGGGGAACACCGGGGAGCTGTTTTTT
.	TRBV30	.	14	TRBJ2-7	CASRGGQSSYEQYF	TGTGCCTCCCGAGGGGGGCAAAGCTCCTACGAGCAGTACTTC
few	TRBV6-6	TRBD1	17	TRBJ2-1	CASSRTGARSSYNEQFF	TGTGCCAGCAGTCGGACAGGGGCCCGTAGCTCCTACAATGAGCAGTTCTTC
.	TRBV6-5	.	13	TRBJ1-3	CAHKTDPGNTIYF	TGTGCCCATAAGACAGATCCTGGAAACACCATATATTTT
.	TRBV7-6	TRBD2	16	TRBJ2-5	CASSSQRLAGEETQYF	TGTGCCAGCAGCTCCCAGCGACTAGCGGGGGAAGAGACCCAGTACTTC
.	TRBV18	.	16	TRBJ1-5	CASSPSTGWGNQPQHF	TGTGCCAGCTCACCAAGCACAGGGTGGGGCAATCAGCCCCAGCATTTT
.	TRBV6-5	.	13	TRBJ1-1	CASIGQLNTEAFF	TGTGCCAGCATAGGACAGCTGAACACTGAAGCTTTCTTT
.	TRBV7-2	TRBD2	15	TRBJ2-1	CASKSGGESYNEQFF	TGTGCCAGCAAAAGCGGGGGAGAATCCTACAATGAGCAGTTCTTC
.	TRBV7-2	.	15	TRBJ1-2	CASSLARASTHGYTF	TGTGCCAGCAGCTTAGCGAGGGCATCCACTCATGGCTACACCTTC
.	TRBV5-1	.	15	TRBJ2-2	CASSWSLSQTGELFF	TGCGCCAGCAGCTGGTCCTTATCCCAAACCGGGGAGCTGTTTTTT
.	TRBV29-1	.	14	TRBJ1-2	CSVGRRGDHYGYTF	TGCAGCGTTGGCCGAAGAGGGGATCACTATGGCTACACCTTC
few	TRBV28	.	11	TRBJ2-1	CASSFWNEQFF	TGTGCCAGCAGTTTCTGGAATGAGCAGTTCTTC
.	TRBV10-3	TRBD1	14	TRBJ1-5	CAISSDRPRGTQHF	TGTGCCATCAGTTCCGACAGGCCCAGGGGGACCCAGCATTTT
.	TRBV6-6	TRBD1	15	TRBJ2-2	CASTVGTGPTGELFF	TGTGCCAGCACCGTTGGGACAGGTCCCACCGGGGAGCTGTTTTTT
.	TRBV19	.	13	TRBJ2-3	CASRSLTPNTQYF	TGTGCCAGTAGATCCCTGACTCCTAATACGCAGTATTTT
.	TRBV3-1/TRBV3-2	TRBD2	16	TRBJ2-7	CASSPPGGLAGDEQYF	TGTGCCAGCAGCCCCCCCGGAGGGCTAGCGGGAGACGAGCAGTACTTC
.	TRBV7-2	TRBD2	18	TRBJ2-3	CASSPSVGLAGSTDTQYF	TGTGCCAGCAGCCCGTCGGTGGGACTAGCGGGTAGCACAGATACGCAGTATTTT
.	TRBV12-1	.	15	TRBJ2-1	CASSSTESSYNEQFF	TGTGCCAGCAGCTCCACAGAGAGCTCCTACAATGAGCAGTTCTTC
once	TRBV9	TRBD2	15	TRBJ2-5	CASSGTSATQETQYF	TGTGCCAGCAGCGGGACTAGCGCAACCCAAGAGACCCAGTACTTC
few	TRBV7-3	.	17	TRBJ2-3	CASSLRSGAGPGDTQYF	TGTGCCAGCAGCTTAAGATCGGGTGCGGGACCGGGCGATACGCAGTATTTT
.	TRBV5-1	.	12	TRBJ2-5	CASSFDQETQYF	TGCGCCAGCAGCTTTGATCAAGAGACCCAGTACTTC
.	TRBV5-1	TRBD1	14	TRBJ2-7	CASRTPGQGVEQYF	TGCGCCAGCAGAACTCCGGGACAGGGAGTCGAGCAGTACTTC
.	TRBV2	.	15	TRBJ2-2	CASTLGSGRYGELFF	TGTGCCAGCACCCTGGGGTCAGGGAGATACGGGGAGCTGTTTTTT
.	TRBV18	.	17	TRBJ1-1	CASSRANPGNKNTEAFF	TGTGCCAGCTCACGCGCCAATCCGGGGAATAAGAACACTGAAGCTTTCTTT
once	TRBV7-9	.	14	TRBJ1-1	CASSLGQSRTEAFF	TGTGCCAGCAGCTTAGGACAGTCTAGGACTGAAGCTTTCTTT
.	TRBV7-6	.	12	TRBJ1-1	CASSSKYTEAFF	TGTGCCAGCAGCTCAAAGTACACTGAAGCTTTCTTT
.	TRBV28	.	12	TRBJ2-5	CASSLIYGTQYF	TGTGCCAGCAGTTTAATCTACGGGACCCAGTACTTC
.	TRBV16	TRBD1	13	TRBJ2-7	CASSRDSNYEQYF	TGTGCCAGCAGCCGGGACAGCAACTACGAGCAGTACTTC
.	TRBV7-9	.	15	TRBJ2-4	CASSPLRSTKNIQYF	TGTGCCAGCAGTCCCCTCCGCTCTACCAAAAACATTCAGTACTTC
.	TRBV2	TRBD1	18	TRBJ2-3	CASSEPGSGDRATGTQYF	TGTGCCAGCAGTGAACCAGGGTCCGGGGACAGGGCGACAGGTACGCAGTATTTT
.	TRBV30	TRBD1	15	TRBJ2-7	CAWRQGDRGSDEQYF	TGTGCCTGGAGGCAAGGCGACAGGGGCTCGGACGAGCAGTACTTC
.	TRBV30	TRBD1	15	TRBJ1-5	CAWSGDRGLSQPQHF	TGTGCCTGGAGCGGGGACAGGGGCTTGAGTCAGCCCCAGCATTTT
.	TRBV11-3	TRBD1	13	TRBJ1-4	CASSQGVKEKLFF	TGTGCCAGCAGCCAGGGGGTGAAGGAAAAACTGTTTTTT
.	TRBV19	.	14	TRBJ1-1	CASSMGGEVTEAFF	TGTGCCAGTAGTATGGGAGGGGAAGTGACTGAAGCTTTCTTT
few	TRBV19	TRBD1	14	TRBJ2-2	CASSGQGNTGELFF	TGTGCCAGTAGCGGACAGGGGAACACCGGGGAGCTGTTTTTT
.	TRBV12-3/TRBV12-4	.	13	TRBJ1-2	CASTMAGGYGYTF	TGTGCCAGCACTATGGCGGGGGGGTATGGCTACACCTTC
.	TRBV2	.	12	TRBJ2-7	CASTGSSYEQYF	TGTGCCAGCACGGGGAGCTCCTACGAGCAGTACTTC
.	TRBV6-2/TRBV6-3	.	12	TRBJ1-5	CASSYYGGPQHF	TGTGCCAGCAGTTATTACGGGGGCCCCCAGCATTTT
.	TRBV7-2	.	15	TRBJ1-6	CASVTRSSYNSPLHF	TGTGCCAGCGTTACTAGGAGCTCCTATAATTCACCCCTCCACTTT
.	TRBV13	TRBD2	16	TRBJ2-2	CASRKPGLAITGELFF	TGTGCCAGCAGAAAACCGGGACTAGCGATCACCGGGGAGCTGTTTTTT